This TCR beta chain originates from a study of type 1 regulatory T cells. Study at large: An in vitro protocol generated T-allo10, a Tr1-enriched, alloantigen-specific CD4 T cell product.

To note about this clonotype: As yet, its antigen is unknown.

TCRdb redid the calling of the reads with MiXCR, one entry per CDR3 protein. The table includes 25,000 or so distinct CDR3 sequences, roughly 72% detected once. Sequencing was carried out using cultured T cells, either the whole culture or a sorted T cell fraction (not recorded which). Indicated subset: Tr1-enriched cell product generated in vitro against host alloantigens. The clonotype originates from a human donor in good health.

In DNA, the CDR3 is TGTGCCAGCAGCTTATCGTCTTTCCAAGAGACCCAGTACTTC. Translation gives CASSLSSFQETQYF. V and J are TRBV11-1 and TRBJ2-5; D is unresolved. The CDR3 runs to 14 residues. The V gene's germline CDR1 is SGHAT and CDR2 FQDESV (reference sequence). V shed 2 bases and J shed 1 base, with 8 bases lying between them.